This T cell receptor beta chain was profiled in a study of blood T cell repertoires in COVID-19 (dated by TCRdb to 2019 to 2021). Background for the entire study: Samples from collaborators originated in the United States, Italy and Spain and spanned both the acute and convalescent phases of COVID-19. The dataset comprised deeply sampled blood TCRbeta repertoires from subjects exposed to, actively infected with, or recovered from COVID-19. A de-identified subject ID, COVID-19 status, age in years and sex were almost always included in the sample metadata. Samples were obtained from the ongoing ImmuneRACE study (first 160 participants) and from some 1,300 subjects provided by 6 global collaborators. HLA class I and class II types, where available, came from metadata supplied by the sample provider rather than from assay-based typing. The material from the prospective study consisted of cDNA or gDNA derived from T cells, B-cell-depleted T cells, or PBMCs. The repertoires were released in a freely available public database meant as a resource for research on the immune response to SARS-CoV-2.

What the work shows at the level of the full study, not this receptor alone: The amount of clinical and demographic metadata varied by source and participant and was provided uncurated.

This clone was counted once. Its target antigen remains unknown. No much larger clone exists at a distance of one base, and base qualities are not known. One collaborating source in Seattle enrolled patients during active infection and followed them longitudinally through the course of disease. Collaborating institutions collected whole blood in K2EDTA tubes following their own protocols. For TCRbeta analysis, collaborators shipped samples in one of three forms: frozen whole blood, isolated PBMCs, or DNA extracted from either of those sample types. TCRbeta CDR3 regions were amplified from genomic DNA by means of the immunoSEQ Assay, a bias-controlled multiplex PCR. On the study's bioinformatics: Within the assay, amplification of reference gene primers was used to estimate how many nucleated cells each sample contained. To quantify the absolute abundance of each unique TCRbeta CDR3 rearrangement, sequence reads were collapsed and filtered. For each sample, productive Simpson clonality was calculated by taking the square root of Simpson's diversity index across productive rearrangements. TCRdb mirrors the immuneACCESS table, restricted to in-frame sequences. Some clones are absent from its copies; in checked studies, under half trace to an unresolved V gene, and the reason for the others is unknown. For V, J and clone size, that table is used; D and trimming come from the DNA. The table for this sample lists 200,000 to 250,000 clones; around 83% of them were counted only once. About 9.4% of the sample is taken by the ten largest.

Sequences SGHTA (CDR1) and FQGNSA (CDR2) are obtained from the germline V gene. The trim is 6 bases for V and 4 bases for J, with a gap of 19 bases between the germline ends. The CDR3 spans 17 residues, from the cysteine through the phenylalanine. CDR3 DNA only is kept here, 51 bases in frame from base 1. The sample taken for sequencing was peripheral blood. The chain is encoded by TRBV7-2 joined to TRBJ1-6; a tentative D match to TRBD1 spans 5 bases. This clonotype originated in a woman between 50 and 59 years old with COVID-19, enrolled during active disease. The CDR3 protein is CASSSSGRGSYNSPLHF. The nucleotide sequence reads TGTGCCAGCAGTTCATCAGGGAGGGGCTCTTATAATTCACCCCTCCACTTT.